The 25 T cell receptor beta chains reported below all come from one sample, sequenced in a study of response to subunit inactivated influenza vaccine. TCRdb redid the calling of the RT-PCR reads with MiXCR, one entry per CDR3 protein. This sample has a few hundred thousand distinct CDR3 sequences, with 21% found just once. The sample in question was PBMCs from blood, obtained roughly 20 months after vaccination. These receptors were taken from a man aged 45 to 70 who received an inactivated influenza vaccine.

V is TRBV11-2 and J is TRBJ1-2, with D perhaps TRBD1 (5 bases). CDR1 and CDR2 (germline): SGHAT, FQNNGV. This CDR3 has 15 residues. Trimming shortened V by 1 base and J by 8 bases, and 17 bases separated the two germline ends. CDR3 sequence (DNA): TGTGCCAGCAGCTTAGTAACCGTGTTCGGGGCGGGCTACACCTTC. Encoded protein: CASSLVTVFGAGYTF. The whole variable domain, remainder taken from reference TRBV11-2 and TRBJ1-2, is EAGVAQSPRYKIIEKRQSVAFWCNPISGHATLYWYQQILGQGPKLLIQFQNNGVVDDSQLPKDRFSAERLKGVDSTLKIQPAKLEDSAVYLCASSLVTVFGAGYTFGSGTRLTVV.

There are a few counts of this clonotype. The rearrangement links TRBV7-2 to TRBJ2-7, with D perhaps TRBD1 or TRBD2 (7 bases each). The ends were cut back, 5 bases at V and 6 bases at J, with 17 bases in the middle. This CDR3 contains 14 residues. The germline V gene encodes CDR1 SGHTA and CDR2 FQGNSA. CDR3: CASSTKTGRGEQYF. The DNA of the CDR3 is TGTGCCAGCAGCACTAAGACAGGGAGGGGCGAGCAGTACTTC.

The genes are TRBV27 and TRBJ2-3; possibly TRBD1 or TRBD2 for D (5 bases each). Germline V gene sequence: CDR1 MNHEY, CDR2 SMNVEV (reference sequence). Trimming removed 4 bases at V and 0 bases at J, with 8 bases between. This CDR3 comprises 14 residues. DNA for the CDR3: TGTGCCAGCAGTTCCTGGGACAGCACAGATACGCAGTATTTT. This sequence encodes CASSSWDSTDTQYF.

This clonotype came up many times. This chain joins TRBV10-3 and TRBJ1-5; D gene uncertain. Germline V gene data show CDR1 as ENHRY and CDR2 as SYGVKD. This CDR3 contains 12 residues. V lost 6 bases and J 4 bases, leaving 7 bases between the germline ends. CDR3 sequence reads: CAISEGNQPQHF. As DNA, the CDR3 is TGTGCCATCAGCGAGGGTAATCAGCCCCAGCATTTT.

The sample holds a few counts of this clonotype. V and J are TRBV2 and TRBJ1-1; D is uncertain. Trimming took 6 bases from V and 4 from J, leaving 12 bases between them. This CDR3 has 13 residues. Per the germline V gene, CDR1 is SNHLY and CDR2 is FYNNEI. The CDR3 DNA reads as TGTGCCAGCAGGGCGGACCTGAGCACTGAAGCTTTCTTT. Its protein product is CASRADLSTEAFF.

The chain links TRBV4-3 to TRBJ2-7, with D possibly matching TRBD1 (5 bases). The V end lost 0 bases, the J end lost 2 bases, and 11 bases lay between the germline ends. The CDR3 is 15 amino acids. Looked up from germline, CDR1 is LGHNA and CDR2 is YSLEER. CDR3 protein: CASSQDSQGAYEQYF. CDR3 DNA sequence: TGCGCCAGCAGCCAAGATAGCCAGGGCGCCTACGAGCAGTACTTC.

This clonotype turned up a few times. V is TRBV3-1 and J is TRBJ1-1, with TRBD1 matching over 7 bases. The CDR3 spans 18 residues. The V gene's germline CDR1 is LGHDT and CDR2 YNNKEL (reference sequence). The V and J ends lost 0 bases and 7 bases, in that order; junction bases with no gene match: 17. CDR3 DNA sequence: TGTGCCAGCAGCCAAGATCGCTCCATCGCAGGGGGTTTCCATGAAGCTTTCTTT. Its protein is CASSQDRSIAGGFHEAFF.

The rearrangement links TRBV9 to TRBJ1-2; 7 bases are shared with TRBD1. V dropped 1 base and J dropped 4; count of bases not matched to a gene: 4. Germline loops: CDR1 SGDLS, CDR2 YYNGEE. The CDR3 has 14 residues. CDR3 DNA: TGTGCCAGCAGCGTATCCGGGACAGCCTATGGCTACACCTTC. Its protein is CASSVSGTAYGYTF.

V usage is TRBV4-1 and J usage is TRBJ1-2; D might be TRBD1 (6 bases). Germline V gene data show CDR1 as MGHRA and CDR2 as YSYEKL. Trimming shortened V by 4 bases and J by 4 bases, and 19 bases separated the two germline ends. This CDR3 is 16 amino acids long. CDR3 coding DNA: TGCGCCAGCAGCCCCATCAGCGGGGGCGGTTCCTATGGCTACACCTTC. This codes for CASSPISGGGSYGYTF.

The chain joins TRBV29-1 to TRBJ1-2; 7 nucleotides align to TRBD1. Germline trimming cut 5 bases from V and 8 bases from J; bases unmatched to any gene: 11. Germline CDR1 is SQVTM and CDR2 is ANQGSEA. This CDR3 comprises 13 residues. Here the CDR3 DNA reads TGCAGCGTTTTCTCAGGGGGGCGCGACGGCTACACCTTC. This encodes CSVFSGGRDGYTF. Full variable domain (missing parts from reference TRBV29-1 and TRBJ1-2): SAVISQKPSRDICQRGTSLTIQCQVDSQVTMMFWYRQQPGQSLTLIATANQGSEATYESGFVIDKFPISRPNLTFSTLTVSNMSPEDSSIYLCSVFSGGRDGYTFGSGTRLTVV.

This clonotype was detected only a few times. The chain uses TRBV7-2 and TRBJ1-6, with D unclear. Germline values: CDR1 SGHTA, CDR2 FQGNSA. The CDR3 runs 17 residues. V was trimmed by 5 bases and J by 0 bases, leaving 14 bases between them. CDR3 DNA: TGTGCCAGCAGCCCAATCTCCGTAGCCTCCTATAATTCACCCCTCCACTTT. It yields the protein CASSPISVASYNSPLHF.

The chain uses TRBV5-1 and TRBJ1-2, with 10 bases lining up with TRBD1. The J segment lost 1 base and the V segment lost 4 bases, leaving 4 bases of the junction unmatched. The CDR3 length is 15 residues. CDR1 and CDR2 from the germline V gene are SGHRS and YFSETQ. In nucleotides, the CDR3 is TGCGCCAGCAGCCCGACAGGGGGCAGTAACTATGGCTACACCTTC. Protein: CASSPTGGSNYGYTF.

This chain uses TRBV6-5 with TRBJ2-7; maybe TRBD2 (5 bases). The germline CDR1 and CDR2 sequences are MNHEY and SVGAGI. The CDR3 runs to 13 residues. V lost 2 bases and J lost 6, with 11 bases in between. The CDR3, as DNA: TGTGCCAGCAGTTACGAGGGCAGCTCCGAGCAGTACTTC. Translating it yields CASSYEGSSEQYF.

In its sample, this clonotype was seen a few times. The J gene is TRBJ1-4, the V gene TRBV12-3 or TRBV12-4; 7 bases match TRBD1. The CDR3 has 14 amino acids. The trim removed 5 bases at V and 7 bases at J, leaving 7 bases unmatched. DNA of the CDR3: TGTGCCAGCAGTCGAACAGGGGTTGCTGAAAAACTGTTTTTT. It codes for CASSRTGVAEKLFF.

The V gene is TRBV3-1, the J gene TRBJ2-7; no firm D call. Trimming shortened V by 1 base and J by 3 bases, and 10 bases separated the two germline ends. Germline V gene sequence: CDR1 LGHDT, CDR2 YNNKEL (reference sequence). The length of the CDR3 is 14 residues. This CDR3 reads CASSQVGSGYEQYF. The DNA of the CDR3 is TGTGCCAGCAGCCAAGTCGGTTCCGGCTACGAGCAGTACTTC.

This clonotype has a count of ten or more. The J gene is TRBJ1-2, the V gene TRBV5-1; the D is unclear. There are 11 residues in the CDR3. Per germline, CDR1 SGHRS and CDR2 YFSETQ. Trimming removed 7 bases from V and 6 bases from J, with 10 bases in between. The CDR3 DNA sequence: TGCGCCAGCCAGGACGTTCATGGCTACACCTTC. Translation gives CASQDVHGYTF.

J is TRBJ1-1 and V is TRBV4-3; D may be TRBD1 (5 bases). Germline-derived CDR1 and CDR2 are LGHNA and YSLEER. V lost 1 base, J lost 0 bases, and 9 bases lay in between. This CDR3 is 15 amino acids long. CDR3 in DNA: TGCGCCAGCAGCCAAGCAAAGGGGATGAACACTGAAGCTTTCTTT. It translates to CASSQAKGMNTEAFF.

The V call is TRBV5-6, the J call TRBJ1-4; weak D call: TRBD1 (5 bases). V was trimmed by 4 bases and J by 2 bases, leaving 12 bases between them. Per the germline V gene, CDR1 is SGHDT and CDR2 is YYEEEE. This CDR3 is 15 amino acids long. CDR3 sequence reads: CASSRGPGTNEKLFF. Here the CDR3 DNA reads TGTGCCAGCAGCCGGGGACCTGGTACTAATGAAAAACTGTTTTTT.

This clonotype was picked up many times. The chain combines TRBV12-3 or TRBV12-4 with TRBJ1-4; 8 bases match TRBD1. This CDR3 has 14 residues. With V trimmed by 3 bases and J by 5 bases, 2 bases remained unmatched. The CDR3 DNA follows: TGTGCCAGCAGTTTTCGACAGGGGAATGAAAAACTGTTTTTT. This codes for CASSFRQGNEKLFF.

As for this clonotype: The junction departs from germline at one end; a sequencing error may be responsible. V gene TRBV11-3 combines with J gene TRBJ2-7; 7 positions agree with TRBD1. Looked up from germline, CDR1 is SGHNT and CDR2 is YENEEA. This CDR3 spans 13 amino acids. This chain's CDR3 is CASSRGQSYEHYF. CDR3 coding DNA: TGTGCCAGCAGCCGGGGACAGTCCTACGAGCATTACTTC.

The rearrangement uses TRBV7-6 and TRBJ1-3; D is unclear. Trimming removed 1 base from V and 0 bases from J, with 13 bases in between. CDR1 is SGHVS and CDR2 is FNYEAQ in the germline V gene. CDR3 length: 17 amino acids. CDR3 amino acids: CASSLGQRPLSGNTIYF. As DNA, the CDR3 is TGTGCCAGCAGCTTAGGTCAGAGGCCCCTCTCTGGAAACACCATATATTTT.

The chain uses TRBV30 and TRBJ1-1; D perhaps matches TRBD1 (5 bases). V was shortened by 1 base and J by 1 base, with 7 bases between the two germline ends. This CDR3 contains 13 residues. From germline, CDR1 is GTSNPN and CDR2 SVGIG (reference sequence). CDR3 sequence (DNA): TGTGCCTGGAGTGGTCAGGGGAACACTGAAGCTTTCTTT. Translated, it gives CAWSGQGNTEAFF.

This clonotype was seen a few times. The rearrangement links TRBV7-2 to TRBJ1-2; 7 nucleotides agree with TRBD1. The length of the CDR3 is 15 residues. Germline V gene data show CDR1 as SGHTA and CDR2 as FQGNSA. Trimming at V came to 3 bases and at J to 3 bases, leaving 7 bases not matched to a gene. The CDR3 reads CASSFYIGGDYGYTF. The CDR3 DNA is TGTGCCAGCAGCTTTTATATAGGGGGCGACTATGGCTACACCTTC.

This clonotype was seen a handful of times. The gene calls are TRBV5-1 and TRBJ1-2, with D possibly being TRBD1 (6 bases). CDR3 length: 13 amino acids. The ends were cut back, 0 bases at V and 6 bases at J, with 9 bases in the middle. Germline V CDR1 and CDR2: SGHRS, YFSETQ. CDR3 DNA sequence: TGCGCCAGCAGCTTGGGAGGGGGTGATGGCTACACCTTC. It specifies CASSLGGGDGYTF.

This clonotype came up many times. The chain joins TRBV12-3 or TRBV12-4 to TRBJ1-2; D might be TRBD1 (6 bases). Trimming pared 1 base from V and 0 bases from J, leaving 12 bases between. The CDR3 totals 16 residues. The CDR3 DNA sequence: TGTGCCAGCAGTTTAGTAGGACAGCTGTCTAACTATGGCTACACCTTC. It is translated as CASSLVGQLSNYGYTF.